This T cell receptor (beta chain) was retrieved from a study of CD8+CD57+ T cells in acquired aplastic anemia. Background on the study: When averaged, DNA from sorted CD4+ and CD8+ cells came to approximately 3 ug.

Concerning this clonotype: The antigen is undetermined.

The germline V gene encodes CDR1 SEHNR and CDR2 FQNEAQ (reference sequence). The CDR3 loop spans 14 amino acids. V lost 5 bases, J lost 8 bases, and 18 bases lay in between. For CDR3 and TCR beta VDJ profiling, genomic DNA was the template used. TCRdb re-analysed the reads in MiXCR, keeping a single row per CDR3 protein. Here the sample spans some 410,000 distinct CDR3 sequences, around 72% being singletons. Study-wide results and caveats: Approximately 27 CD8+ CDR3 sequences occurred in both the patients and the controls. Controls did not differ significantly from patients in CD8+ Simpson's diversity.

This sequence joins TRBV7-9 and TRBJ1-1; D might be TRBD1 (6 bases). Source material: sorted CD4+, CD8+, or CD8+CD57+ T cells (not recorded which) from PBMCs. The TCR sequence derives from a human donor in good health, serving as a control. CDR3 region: CASSVGGGGGEAFF. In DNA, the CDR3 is TGTGCCAGCAGCGTAGGCGGGGGGGGCGGCGAAGCTTTCTTT. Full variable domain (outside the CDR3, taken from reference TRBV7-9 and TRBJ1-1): DTGVSQNPRHKITKRGQNVTFRCDPISEHNRLYWYRQTLGQGPEFLTYFQNEAQLEKSRLLSDRFSAERPKGSFSTLEIQRTEQGDSAMYLCASSVGGGGGEAFFGQGTRLTVV.